This entry concerns a single TCR beta chain. What it recognizes is unknown. The assay was immunoSEQ multiplex PCR, and TCRdb's table has in-frame clones only and misses some. Found here are 95,000 to 110,000 clones, approximately 89% of them singletons; the top ten hold 7% to 10%. The data stem from a study of T cell responses to AZD1222 COVID-19 vaccine. The overall study: The study pooled second doses at about 4 or about 12 weeks.

Findings of the study overall: Breadth and depth of Spike-specific TCRs rose after two AZD1222 doses. Females made up more of the donors, who were largely white British, and clonal diversity may have come out too low.

The V end lost 3 bases, the J end lost 3 bases, and 14 bases lay between the germline ends. CDR3 size: 15 residues. From germline, CDR1 is ENHRY and CDR2 SYGVKD. This material consisted of peripheral blood, taken on day 0 of AZD1222 vaccination. The V and J genes are TRBV10-3 and TRBJ1-2, with D unclear. The TCR was taken from an adult in good health. The chain's CDR3 is CAISERELGDYGYTF. The CDR3 DNA follows: TGTGCCATCAGTGAACGGGAATTGGGAGACTATGGCTACACCTTC.